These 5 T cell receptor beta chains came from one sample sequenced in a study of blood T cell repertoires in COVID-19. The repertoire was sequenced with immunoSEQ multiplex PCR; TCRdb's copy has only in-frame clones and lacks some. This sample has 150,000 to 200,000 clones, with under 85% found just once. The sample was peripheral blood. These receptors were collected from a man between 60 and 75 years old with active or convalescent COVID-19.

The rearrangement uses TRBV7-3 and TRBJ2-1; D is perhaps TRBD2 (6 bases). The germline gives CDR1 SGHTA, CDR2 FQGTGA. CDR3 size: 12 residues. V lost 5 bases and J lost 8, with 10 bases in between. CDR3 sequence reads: CASSAGLDEQFF. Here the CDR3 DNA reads TGTGCCAGCAGCGCGGGACTCGATGAGCAGTTCTTC.

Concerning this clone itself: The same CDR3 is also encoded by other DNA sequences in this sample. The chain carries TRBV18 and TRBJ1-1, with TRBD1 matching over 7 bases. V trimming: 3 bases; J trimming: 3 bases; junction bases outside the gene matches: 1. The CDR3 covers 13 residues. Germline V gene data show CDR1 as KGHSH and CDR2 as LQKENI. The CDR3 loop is CASSPQGDTEAFF. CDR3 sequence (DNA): TGTGCCAGCTCACCCCAGGGGGACACTGAAGCTTTCTTT. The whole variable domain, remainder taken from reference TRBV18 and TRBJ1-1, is NAGVMQNPRHLVRRRGQEARLRCSPMKGHSHVYWYRQLPEEGLKFMVYLQKENIIDESGMPKERFSAEFPKEGPSILRIQQVVRGDSAAYFCASSPQGDTEAFFGQGTRLTVV.

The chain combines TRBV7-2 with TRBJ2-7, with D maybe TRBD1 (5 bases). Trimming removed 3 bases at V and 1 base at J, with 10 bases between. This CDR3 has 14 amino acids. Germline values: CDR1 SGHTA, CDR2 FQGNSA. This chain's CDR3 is CASSFRQRSYEQYF. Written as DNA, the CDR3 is TGTGCCAGCAGCTTCCGACAGAGATCCTACGAGCAGTACTTC. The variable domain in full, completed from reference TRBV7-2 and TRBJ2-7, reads GAGVSQSPSNKVTEKGKDVELRCDPISGHTALYWYRQSLGQGLEFLIYFQGNSAPDKSGLPSDRFSAERTGGSVSTLTIQRTQQEDSAVYLCASSFRQRSYEQYFGPGTRLTVT.

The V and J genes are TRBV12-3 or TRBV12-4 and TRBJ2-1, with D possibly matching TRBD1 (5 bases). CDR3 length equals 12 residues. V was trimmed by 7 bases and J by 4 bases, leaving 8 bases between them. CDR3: CASTQGYNEQFF. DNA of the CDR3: TGTGCCAGCACTCAGGGTTACAATGAGCAGTTCTTC.

Here the CDR3 reads CASSEGQGSTYEQYF. The DNA for the CDR3 is TGTGCCAGCAGTGAGGGTCAGGGAAGTACCTACGAGCAGTACTTC. The chain recombines TRBV2 with TRBJ2-7; possibly TRBD1 for D (5 bases). Per the germline V gene, CDR1 is SNHLY and CDR2 is FYNNEI. V shed 3 bases and J shed 2 bases, with 14 bases lying between them. CDR3 length: 15 residues.